Shown below are 10 T cell receptor beta chains from a single sample sequenced in a study of shared T cell receptors in the human thymus. The data were produced by immunoSEQ multiplex PCR, yet TCRdb's version contains in-frame clones alone and is incomplete. The table records roughly 550,000 clones, about 84% of them present only once. The data also belong to a second study, concerning human thymus T cells.

Material for sequencing was thymocytes. These receptors were obtained from a boy younger than two with a congenital heart defect.

V usage is TRBV4-3 and J usage is TRBJ2-7; the match to TRBD2 covers 13 bases. The CDR3 spans 21 residues. Germline lookup yields CDR1 LGHNA and CDR2 YSLEER. V lost 3 bases to trimming and J lost 5 bases; unmatched junction nucleotides: 22. CDR3 in amino acids: CASSQRIPERLAGGFRHEQYF. The DNA for the CDR3 is TGCGCCAGCAGCCAGCGTATTCCCGAGCGACTAGCGGGGGGATTCAGACACGAGCAGTACTTC.

The chain joins TRBV6-4 to TRBJ2-1; 7 nucleotides match TRBD2. Germline V gene lookup returns CDR1 MRHNA and CDR2 SNTAGT. V gave up 2 bases and J gave up 9 bases; unmatched junction bases: 7. The CDR3 is 14 amino acids. CDR3 sequence: CASSDGGVGPEQFF. The DNA of the CDR3 is TGTGCCAGCAGTGACGGGGGGGTGGGGCCTGAGCAGTTCTTC.

The gene calls are TRBV5-1 and TRBJ2-7; D remains unclear. The CDR3 is 12 amino acids. Germline-derived CDR1 and CDR2 are SGHRS and YFSETQ. The V end was cut by 4 bases, the J end by 4 bases, with 9 bases between. The CDR3 protein is CASSGERYEQYF. In DNA form, the CDR3 reads TGCGCCAGCAGCGGAGAGAGATACGAGCAGTACTTC.

The rearrangement uses TRBV5-6 and TRBJ1-1, with 7 bases aligning to TRBD1. V was clipped by 0 bases and J by 7 bases; unmatched bases: 3. CDR3 size: 13 residues. Germline lookup yields CDR1 SGHDT and CDR2 YYEEEE. CDR3 sequence: CASSLDRGIEAFF. The CDR3 DNA sequence: TGTGCCAGCAGCTTGGACAGGGGCATTGAAGCTTTCTTT.

The genes are TRBV4-1 and TRBJ2-3; TRBD2 agrees at 12 bases. The trim removed 4 bases at V and 0 bases at J, leaving 2 bases unmatched. The CDR3 covers 16 residues. Germline V gene lookup returns CDR1 MGHRA and CDR2 YSYEKL. Written as DNA, the CDR3 is TGCGCCAGCAGCCGGACTAGCGGGATGAGCACAGATACGCAGTATTTT. It codes for CASSRTSGMSTDTQYF.

This rearrangement joins TRBV6-5 to TRBJ2-7; D perhaps matches TRBD1 (5 bases). Looked up from germline, CDR1 is MNHEY and CDR2 is SVGAGI. V lost 4 bases and J lost 3, with 10 bases in between. The CDR3 sequence is 13 residues long. The DNA for the CDR3 is TGTGCCAGCAGTTTCACCCAGGGCTACGAGCAGTACTTC. It specifies CASSFTQGYEQYF.

This chain joins TRBV7-8 and TRBJ2-7; no firm D call. The CDR3 has 15 residues. The germline gives CDR1 SGHVS, CDR2 FQNEAQ. V dropped 6 bases and J dropped 2 bases, with 17 bases sitting between them. The CDR3 DNA is TGTGCCAGCAGTCCTAATGTTTACGTCCCCTACGAGCAGTACTTC. Its protein is CASSPNVYVPYEQYF.

The chain carries TRBV11-2 and TRBJ2-7; TRBD1 agrees at 8 bases. The V and J ends lost 5 bases and 2 bases, in that order; junction bases with no gene match: 5. The V gene's germline CDR1 is SGHAT and CDR2 FQNNGV. This CDR3 comprises 14 residues. The CDR3 nucleotides are TGTGCCAGCAGCCCGACAGGGGAACCCTACGAGCAGTACTTC. Its protein product is CASSPTGEPYEQYF.

CDR3 sequence: CSARDREGEKLFF. The CDR3 nucleotides read TGCAGCGCCAGGGACAGGGAGGGTGAAAAACTGTTTTTT. The rearrangement uses TRBV29-1 and TRBJ1-4; TRBD1 agrees at 9 bases. This CDR3 has 13 residues. V shed 7 bases, J shed 7 bases, and the junction held 7 bases outside the gene matches. Germline V gene data show CDR1 as SQVTM and CDR2 as ANQGSEA.

This clone was counted a few times. The rearrangement links TRBV4-3 to TRBJ2-1; 9 bases are a match to TRBD2. V was clipped by 0 bases and J by 5 bases; unmatched bases: 5. Germline V gives CDR1 LGHNA, CDR2 YSLEER. The CDR3 spans 16 residues. This chain's CDR3 is CASSQDRAGGHNEQFF. In DNA form, the CDR3 reads TGCGCCAGCAGCCAAGATCGAGCGGGAGGTCACAATGAGCAGTTCTTC.